The source of this T cell receptor (beta chain) is a study of vaccination and CD4 T cells after COVID-19. Findings and limits, study-wide: Post-vaccination reactive clonotypes (median about 40) did not differ significantly from post-infection (21).

A remark on this clonotype: The target antigen is unknown.

Specified time point: late sampling 161 to 241 days after vaccination in three convalescent patients. TCRdb itself ran the PCR reads through MiXCR, one entry per CDR3 protein. Among roughly 30,000 distinct CDR3 sequences listed, around 49% were seen once. The sequence was collected from a human donor who had recovered from COVID-19. The material was CD4+ T cells from blood, obtained about 7 months after SARS-CoV-2 vaccination.

CDR3 sequence reads: CASSLWYKNTEAFF. CDR3 in DNA: TGTGCCAGCAGTTTATGGTACAAGAACACTGAAGCTTTCTTT. The chain couples TRBV28 to TRBJ1-1; D gene uncertain. The CDR3 is 14 residues long. Germline V CDR1 and CDR2: MDHEN, SYDVKM. Trimming took off 0 bases at V and 1 base at J, with 6 bases between the two ends.